This is a list of T cell receptor beta chains from one sample in a study of T cell responses to AZD1222 COVID-19 vaccine. Clones were sequenced by immunoSEQ multiplex PCR, and TCRdb holds only the in-frame ones, with some missing. Of more than 110,000 clones in the sample, 80% to 90% were seen once. Specimen: peripheral blood, collected on day 0 of AZD1222 vaccination. These receptors all stem from an adult in good health. The CDR3 runs from the conserved cysteine through the conserved F or W. The order of the fields is clone size, J gene, D gene, V gene, CDR3 protein, CDR3 DNA. A D gene is named only where the DNA matches it firmly. Clone size is given for some rows only: seen once, a few or many times, or a class if the clone is expanded.

abundance: -; j_gene: TRBJ1-1; d_gene: TRBD1; v_gene: TRBV2; CDR3aa: CASIRTGVYSEAFF; CDR3nt: TGTGCCAGCATCCGAACAGGGGTGTACTCTGAAGCTTTCTTT
abundance: -; j_gene: TRBJ1-1; d_gene: -; v_gene: TRBV5-5; CDR3aa: CASSLGHGYTEAFF; CDR3nt: TGTGCCAGCAGCTTGGGACACGGTTACACTGAAGCTTTCTTT
abundance: -; j_gene: TRBJ1-1; d_gene: TRBD1; v_gene: TRBV28; CDR3aa: CASSWTGLATEAFF; CDR3nt: TGTGCCAGCAGTTGGACAGGGTTGGCCACTGAAGCTTTCTTT
abundance: -; j_gene: TRBJ2-7; d_gene: TRBD1; v_gene: TRBV5-4; CDR3aa: CASSSGGQGRLYEQYF; CDR3nt: TGTGCCAGCAGCTCAGGGGGACAGGGGAGATTATACGAGCAGTACTTC
abundance: -; j_gene: TRBJ1-3; d_gene: -; v_gene: TRBV29-1; CDR3aa: CSVEQGYSGNTIYF; CDR3nt: TGCAGCGTTGAGCAGGGATACTCTGGAAACACCATATATTTT
abundance: -; j_gene: TRBJ2-7; d_gene: -; v_gene: TRBV9; CDR3aa: CASSVDPLTREQYF; CDR3nt: TGTGCCAGCAGCGTAGACCCCCTGACTAGGGAGCAGTACTTC
abundance: -; j_gene: TRBJ1-1; d_gene: -; v_gene: TRBV5-1; CDR3aa: CASSPGEELAFF; CDR3nt: TGCGCCAGCAGCCCAGGAGAGGAGCTAGCTTTCTTT
abundance: -; j_gene: TRBJ2-3; d_gene: TRBD2; v_gene: TRBV30; CDR3aa: CAWRGSGRGTDTQYF; CDR3nt: TGTGCCTGGCGGGGCAGCGGGAGGGGGACAGATACGCAGTATTTT
abundance: -; j_gene: TRBJ1-4; d_gene: -; v_gene: TRBV7-9; CDR3aa: CASSPTESNEKLFF; CDR3nt: TGTGCCAGCAGCCCAACGGAATCTAATGAAAAACTGTTTTTT
abundance: -; j_gene: TRBJ1-2; d_gene: -; v_gene: TRBV3-1/TRBV3-2; CDR3aa: CASSQGGYGYTF; CDR3nt: TGTGCCAGCAGCCAAGGGGGCTATGGCTACACCTTC
abundance: few; j_gene: TRBJ2-5; d_gene: -; v_gene: TRBV7-2; CDR3aa: CASSAHASGGAQETQYF; CDR3nt: TGTGCCAGCAGCGCCCACGCTTCAGGGGGGGCCCAAGAGACCCAGTACTTC
abundance: -; j_gene: TRBJ1-6; d_gene: TRBD1; v_gene: TRBV2; CDR3aa: CASTGQGTSPLHF; CDR3nt: TGTGCCAGCACTGGACAGGGTACCTCACCCCTCCACTTT
abundance: -; j_gene: TRBJ2-6; d_gene: TRBD2; v_gene: TRBV30; CDR3aa: CAWSVKAGLASGANVLTF; CDR3nt: TGTGCCTGGAGTGTTAAAGCGGGGTTAGCCTCTGGGGCCAACGTCCTGACTTTC
abundance: -; j_gene: TRBJ1-1; d_gene: -; v_gene: TRBV23-1; CDR3aa: CASPLRRGTEAFF; CDR3nt: TGCGCCAGCCCCCTGAGGCGAGGGACTGAAGCTTTCTTT
abundance: -; j_gene: TRBJ2-3; d_gene: -; v_gene: TRBV21-1; CDR3aa: CASSRGLSDTQYF; CDR3nt: TGTGCCAGCAGCAGAGGGCTGAGCGATACGCAGTATTTT
abundance: -; j_gene: TRBJ1-1; d_gene: -; v_gene: TRBV5-1; CDR3aa: CASSYQQNTEAFF; CDR3nt: TGCGCCAGCAGCTACCAACAGAACACTGAAGCTTTCTTT
abundance: -; j_gene: TRBJ2-1; d_gene: -; v_gene: TRBV7-2; CDR3aa: CASSLGDYTYNEQFF; CDR3nt: TGTGCCAGCAGCTTGGGTGACTACACCTACAATGAGCAGTTCTTC
abundance: -; j_gene: TRBJ1-2; d_gene: -; v_gene: TRBV19; CDR3aa: CASSGTYYGYTF; CDR3nt: TGTGCCAGTAGTGGCACGTACTATGGCTACACCTTC
abundance: -; j_gene: TRBJ1-5; d_gene: TRBD1; v_gene: TRBV15; CDR3aa: CATSSMGQGVGQPQHF; CDR3nt: TGTGCCACCAGCAGCATGGGACAGGGAGTGGGTCAGCCCCAGCATTTT
abundance: -; j_gene: TRBJ1-1; d_gene: -; v_gene: TRBV29-1; CDR3aa: CSVDRGPNTEAFF; CDR3nt: TGCAGCGTTGATAGAGGGCCGAACACTGAAGCTTTCTTT
abundance: -; j_gene: TRBJ2-2; d_gene: -; v_gene: TRBV7-7; CDR3aa: CASSILNTGELFF; CDR3nt: TGTGCTAGCAGCATCCTAAACACCGGGGAGCTGTTTTTT
abundance: -; j_gene: TRBJ1-3; d_gene: -; v_gene: TRBV19; CDR3aa: CASSTSGISGNTIYF; CDR3nt: TGTGCCAGTAGTACCTCCGGGATCTCTGGAAACACCATATATTTT
abundance: -; j_gene: TRBJ1-1; d_gene: TRBD1; v_gene: TRBV5-1; CDR3aa: CASSLGQGRLNTEAFF; CDR3nt: TGCGCCAGCAGCTTGGGACAGGGCCGACTTAACACTGAAGCTTTCTTT
abundance: -; j_gene: TRBJ1-5; d_gene: -; v_gene: TRBV27; CDR3aa: CASSLSWDQPQHF; CDR3nt: TGTGCCAGCAGTTTATCGTGGGATCAGCCCCAGCATTTT
abundance: once; j_gene: TRBJ1-1; d_gene: -; v_gene: TRBV7-9; CDR3aa: CASSLEVTEAFF; CDR3nt: TGTGCCAGCAGCTTAGAGGTCACTGAAGCTTTCTTT